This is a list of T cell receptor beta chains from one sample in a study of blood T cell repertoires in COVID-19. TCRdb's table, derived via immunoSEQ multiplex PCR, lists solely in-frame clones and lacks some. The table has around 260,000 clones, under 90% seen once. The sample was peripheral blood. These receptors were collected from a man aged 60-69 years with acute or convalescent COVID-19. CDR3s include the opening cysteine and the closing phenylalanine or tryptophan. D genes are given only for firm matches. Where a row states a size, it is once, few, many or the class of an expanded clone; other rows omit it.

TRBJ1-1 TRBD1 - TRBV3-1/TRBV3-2 TGTGCCAGCAGCCCTCTCGGACAGGGGAGTGAAGCTTTCTTT CASSPLGQGSEAFF
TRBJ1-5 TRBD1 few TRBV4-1 TGCGCCAGCAGCCGAGAGGACAGGGGGGTTAATCAGCCCCAGCATTTT CASSREDRGVNQPQHF
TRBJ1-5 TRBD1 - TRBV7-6 TGTGCCAGCAGCTCCACTCCGGGACAGGGGTATAGCAATCAGCCCCAGCATTTT CASSSTPGQGYSNQPQHF
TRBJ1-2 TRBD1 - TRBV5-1 TGCGCCAGCAGCCACCCTCCGGGACAGGGTAATTATGGCTACACCTTC CASSHPPGQGNYGYTF
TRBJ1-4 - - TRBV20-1 TGCAGTGCCCCCCGGCCGGGACTGTTGTTTTTT CSAPRPGLLFF
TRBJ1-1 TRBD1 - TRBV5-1 TGCGCCAGCAGCTTGGATAGGAGACAGGGTATGGGGAACACTGAAGCTTTCTTT CASSLDRRQGMGNTEAFF
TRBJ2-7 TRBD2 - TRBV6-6 TGTGCCAGCAGATACACTAGCGGGAGATCTTACGAGCAGTACTTC CASRYTSGRSYEQYF
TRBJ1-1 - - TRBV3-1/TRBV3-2 TGTGCCAGCAGCCAAGGGGCGAACACTGAAGCTTTCTTT CASSQGANTEAFF
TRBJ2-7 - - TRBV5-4 TGTGCCAGCACTCGATCAAAAGGGGGTACCTACGAGCAGTACTTC CASTRSKGGTYEQYF
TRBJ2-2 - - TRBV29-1 TGCAGCGTTGAATTGGGGGGGCTTAACACCGGGGAGCTGTTTTTT CSVELGGLNTGELFF
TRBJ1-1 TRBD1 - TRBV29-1 TGCAGCGTTGTGAGGACAGGGAACACTGAAGCTTTCTTT CSVVRTGNTEAFF
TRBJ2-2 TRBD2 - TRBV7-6 TGTGCCAGCAGCTTGCCCGGACTAGCGGGAGTGGTCACCGGGGAGCTGTTTTTT CASSLPGLAGVVTGELFF
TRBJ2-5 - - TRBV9 TGTGCCAGCAGCCCATGGGACTTGTACACCCAAGAGACCCAGTACTTC CASSPWDLYTQETQYF
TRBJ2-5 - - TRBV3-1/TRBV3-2 TGTGCCAGCAGCCCACGGGGTGGCGCCCGGGGAGGAGAGACCCAGTACTTC CASSPRGGARGGETQYF
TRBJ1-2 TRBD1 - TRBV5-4 TGTGCCAGCAGCAAGGGACAGGGGGAATATGGCTACACCTTC CASSKGQGEYGYTF
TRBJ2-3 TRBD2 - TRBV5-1 TGCGCCAGCAGCTGGGCCGGGACTAGCGGGATAGATACGCAGTATTTT CASSWAGTSGIDTQYF
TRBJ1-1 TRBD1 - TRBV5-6 TGTGCCAGCAGCTCCACTTTCAGGGGGGCGAACACTGAAGCTTTCTTT CASSSTFRGANTEAFF
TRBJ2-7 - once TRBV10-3 TGTGCCATCAGCCGGGACACCGTCCTATACGAGCAGTACTTC CAISRDTVLYEQYF
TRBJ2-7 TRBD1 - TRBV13 TGTGCCAGCAGCTGGCGGACAGGGGCCTACGAGCAGTACTTC CASSWRTGAYEQYF
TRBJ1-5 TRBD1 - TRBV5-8 TGTGCCAGCAGCTTGTTCGGGACAGGACCAAATCAGCCCCAGCATTTT CASSLFGTGPNQPQHF
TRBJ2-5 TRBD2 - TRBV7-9 TGTGCCAGCAGTATCGGGACTAGCGGGGAGGAGACCCAGTACTTC CASSIGTSGEETQYF
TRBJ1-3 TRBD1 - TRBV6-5 TGTGCCAGCAGCCTGGGACAGTTCTCTGGAAACACCATATATTTT CASSLGQFSGNTIYF
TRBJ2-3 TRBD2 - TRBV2 TGTGCCAGCAATCGGTACGGGGGGGGAAACACAGATACGCAGTATTTT CASNRYGGGNTDTQYF
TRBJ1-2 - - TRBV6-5 TGTGCCAGCACTAGGACAGAGTATAACTATGGCTACACCTTC CASTRTEYNYGYTF
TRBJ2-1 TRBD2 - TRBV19 TGTGCCAGTGGTCCGGGAGGGCGGAATGAGCAGTTCTTC CASGPGGRNEQFF
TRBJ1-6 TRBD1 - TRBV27 TGTGCCAGCACCCGGGACAGGGAAAATTCACCCCTCCACTTT CASTRDRENSPLHF
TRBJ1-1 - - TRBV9 TGTGCCAGCAGCGTAGCCGCAGGTATTAACACTGAAGCTTTCTTT CASSVAAGINTEAFF
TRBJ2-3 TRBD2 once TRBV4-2 TGTGCCAGCAGCCAAGCCGTTAGGCGGGAGAGCACAGATACGCAGTATTTT CASSQAVRRESTDTQYF
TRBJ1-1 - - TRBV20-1 TGCAGTGCTAGAGTCGAGTCCGTCTTT CSARVESVF
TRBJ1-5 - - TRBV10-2 TGCGCCAGCAGTGAGTCGAGTACAGGTCAGCCCCAGCATTTT CASSESSTGQPQHF
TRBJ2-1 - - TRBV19 TGTGCCAGTAGTATACGTCAGGGGGAGCAGTTCTTC CASSIRQGEQFF
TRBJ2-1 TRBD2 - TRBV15 TGTGCCACCAGCAGAGAACTAGCGGGAGGGCCGTATGAGCAGTTCTTC CATSRELAGGPYEQFF
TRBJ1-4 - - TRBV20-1 TGCAGTGCTAGTTCAGGGGTGAATGAAAAACTGTTTTTT CSASSGVNEKLFF
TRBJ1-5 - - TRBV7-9 TGTGCCAGCAGCCTCGGGGGGAGGCAGCCCCAGCATTTT CASSLGGRQPQHF
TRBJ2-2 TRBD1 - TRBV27 TGTGCCAGTGAGTCGGCAGGGGGCCACGGGGAGCTGTTTTTT CASESAGGHGELFF
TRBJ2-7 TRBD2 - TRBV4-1 TGCGCCAGCAGCCAAGGCTCCGGGACTAGCGGGAGGAAGCAGTACTTC CASSQGSGTSGRKQYF
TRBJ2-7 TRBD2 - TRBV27 TGTGCCAGCAGTTTATCAGCGGGGGTGACCGAGCAGTACTTC CASSLSAGVTEQYF
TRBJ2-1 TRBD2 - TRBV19 TGTGCCAGTACCCCCGGGACTAGCGGTCTCAATGAGCAGTTCTTC CASTPGTSGLNEQFF
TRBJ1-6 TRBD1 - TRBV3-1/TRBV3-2 TGTGCCAGCAGCTTTCCGGGACAGGGGAATTCACCCCTCCACTTT CASSFPGQGNSPLHF
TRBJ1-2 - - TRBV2 TGTGCCAGCAGTTCGACAGACCCCCGAGGCTACACCTTC CASSSTDPRGYTF
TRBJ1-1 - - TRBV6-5 TGTGCCAGCAGTTACTCGAGGAACAGGAAGAACACTGAAGCTTTCTTT CASSYSRNRKNTEAFF
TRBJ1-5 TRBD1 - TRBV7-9 TGTGCCAGCAGCCTTACAGGGGGCGCGAGTCAGCCCCAGCATTTT CASSLTGGASQPQHF
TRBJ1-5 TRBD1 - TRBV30 TGTGCCTGGAGTCCCCTAGGGGGCCAGCCCCAGCATTTT CAWSPLGGQPQHF
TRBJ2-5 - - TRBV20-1 TGCAGTGCTCACAAACAAGAGACCCAGTACTTC CSAHKQETQYF
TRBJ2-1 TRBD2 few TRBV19 TGTGCCAGTAGTATAGTCAGCGGGAGGGGGGATGAGCAGTTCTTC CASSIVSGRGDEQFF
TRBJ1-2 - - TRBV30 TGTGCCTTCGCCCCCTGGAGGGGAGGCTATGGCTACACCTTC CAFAPWRGGYGYTF
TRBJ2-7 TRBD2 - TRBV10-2 TGCGCCCGCAGGCCCGGGGGGGGGAACGCTAGCGGTCGCTCCTACGAGCAGTACTTC CARRPGGGNASGRSYEQYF
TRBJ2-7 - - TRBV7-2 TGTGCCAGCAGCTTATCTTGGGGGGTCTCCTACGAGCAGTACTTC CASSLSWGVSYEQYF
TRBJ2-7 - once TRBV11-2 TGTGCCAGCGTCCAAGCAGGGTACGACGAGCAGTACTTC CASVQAGYDEQYF
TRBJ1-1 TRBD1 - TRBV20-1 TGCAGTGCTAGTCGGGACAGCCTGAACACTGAAGCTTTCTTT CSASRDSLNTEAFF
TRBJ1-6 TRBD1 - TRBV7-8 TGTGCCAGCAGCACACAGACAGGGGGACTCTATAATTCACCCCTCCACTTT CASSTQTGGLYNSPLHF
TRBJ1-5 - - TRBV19 TGTGCCAGTAGAGGCGGGGGGGCATATAGCAATCAGCCCCAGCATTTT CASRGGGAYSNQPQHF
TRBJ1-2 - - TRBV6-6 TGTGCCAGCAGTTCGTCCGCTTACCTCCAGTCGGGCACCTTC CASSSSAYLQSGTF